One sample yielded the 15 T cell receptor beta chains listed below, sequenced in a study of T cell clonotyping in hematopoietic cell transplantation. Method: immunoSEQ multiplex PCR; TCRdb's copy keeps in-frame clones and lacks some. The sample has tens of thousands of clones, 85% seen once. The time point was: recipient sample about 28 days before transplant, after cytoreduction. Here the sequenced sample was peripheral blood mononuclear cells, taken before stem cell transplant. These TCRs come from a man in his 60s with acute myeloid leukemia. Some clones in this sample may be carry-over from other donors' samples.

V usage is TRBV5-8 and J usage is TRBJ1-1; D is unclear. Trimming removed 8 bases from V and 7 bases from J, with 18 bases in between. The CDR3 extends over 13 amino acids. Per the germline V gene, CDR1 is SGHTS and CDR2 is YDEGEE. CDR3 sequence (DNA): TGTGCCAGTAGTAGAGGCATCCCGTTTGAAGCTTTCTTT. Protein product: CASSRGIPFEAFF.

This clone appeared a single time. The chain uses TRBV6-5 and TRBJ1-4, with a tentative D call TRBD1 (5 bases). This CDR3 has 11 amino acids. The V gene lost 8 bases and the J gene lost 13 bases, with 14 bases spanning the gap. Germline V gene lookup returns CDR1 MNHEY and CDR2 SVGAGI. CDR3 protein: CASGEGRGLFF. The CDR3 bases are TGTGCCAGCGGAGAGGGGCGGGGACTGTTTTTT.

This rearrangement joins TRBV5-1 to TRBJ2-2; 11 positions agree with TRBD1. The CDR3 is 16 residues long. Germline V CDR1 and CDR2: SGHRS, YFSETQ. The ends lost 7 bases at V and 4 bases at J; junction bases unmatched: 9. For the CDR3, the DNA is TGCGCCAGCCGGCTAACCGGGACAGGGGGCACCGGGGAGCTGTTTTTT. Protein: CASRLTGTGGTGELFF.

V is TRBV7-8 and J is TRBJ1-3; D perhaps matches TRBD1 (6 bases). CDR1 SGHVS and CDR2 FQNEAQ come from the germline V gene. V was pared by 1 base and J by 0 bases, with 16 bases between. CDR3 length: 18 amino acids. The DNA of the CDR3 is TGTGCCAGCAGCTTAGGGACGGGGGGGCCGAACTCTGGAAACACCATATATTTT. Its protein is CASSLGTGGPNSGNTIYF.

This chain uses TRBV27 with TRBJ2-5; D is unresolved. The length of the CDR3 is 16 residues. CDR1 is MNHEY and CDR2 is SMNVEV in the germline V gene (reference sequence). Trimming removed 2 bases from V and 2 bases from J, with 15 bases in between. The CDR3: CASSLGPPAVQETQYF. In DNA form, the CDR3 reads TGTGCCAGCAGTTTAGGCCCGCCCGCAGTTCAAGAGACCCAGTACTTC.

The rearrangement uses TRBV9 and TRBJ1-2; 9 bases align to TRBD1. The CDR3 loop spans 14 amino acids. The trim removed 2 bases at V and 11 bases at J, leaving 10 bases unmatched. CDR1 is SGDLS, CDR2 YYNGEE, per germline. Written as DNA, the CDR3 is TGTGCCAGCAGCGTCGACAGGGGGGGACCCATTTACACCTTC. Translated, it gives CASSVDRGGPIYTF.

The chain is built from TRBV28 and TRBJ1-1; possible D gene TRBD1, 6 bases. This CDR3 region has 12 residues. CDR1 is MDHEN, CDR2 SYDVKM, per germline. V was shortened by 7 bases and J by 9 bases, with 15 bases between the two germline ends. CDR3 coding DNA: TGTGCCAGCATTGCTGACGGGACAAAAGCTTTCTTT. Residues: CASIADGTKAFF.

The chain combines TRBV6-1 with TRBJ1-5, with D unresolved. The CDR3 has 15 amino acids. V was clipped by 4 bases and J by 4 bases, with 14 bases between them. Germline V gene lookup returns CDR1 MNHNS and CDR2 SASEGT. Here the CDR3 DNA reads TGTGCCAGCAGTGTCCTGGGTAGCTATAATCAGCCCCAGCATTTT. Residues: CASSVLGSYNQPQHF.

DNA for the CDR3: TGTGCCAGCAGTAGGGGCACCGGGGAGCTGTTTTTT. Protein: CASSRGTGELFF. The chain joins TRBV6-5 to TRBJ2-2; D possibly corresponds to TRBD1 (5 bases). The V end lost 5 bases, the J end lost 4 bases, and 5 bases lay between the germline ends. The CDR3 is made up of 12 amino acids. CDR1 is MNHEY and CDR2 is SVGAGI in the germline V gene.

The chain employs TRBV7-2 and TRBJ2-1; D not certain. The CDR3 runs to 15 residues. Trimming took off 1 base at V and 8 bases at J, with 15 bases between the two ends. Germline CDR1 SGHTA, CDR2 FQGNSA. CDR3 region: CASSLGGIVNDEQFF. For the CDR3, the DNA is TGTGCCAGCAGCTTAGGCGGTATAGTTAACGATGAGCAGTTCTTC.

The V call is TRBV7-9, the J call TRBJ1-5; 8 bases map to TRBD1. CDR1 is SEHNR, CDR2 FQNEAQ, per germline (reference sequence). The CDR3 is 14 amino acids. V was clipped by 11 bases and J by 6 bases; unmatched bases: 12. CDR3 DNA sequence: TGTGCCGTCCCCGGCACAGGGGGGGGTCAGCCCCAGCATTTT. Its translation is CAVPGTGGGQPQHF.

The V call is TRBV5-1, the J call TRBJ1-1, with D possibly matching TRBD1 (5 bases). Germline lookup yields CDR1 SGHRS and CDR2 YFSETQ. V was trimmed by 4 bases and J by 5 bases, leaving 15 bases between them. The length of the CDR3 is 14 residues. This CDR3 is CASSGYWGRTEAFF. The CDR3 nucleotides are TGCGCCAGCAGCGGCTATTGGGGGAGAACTGAAGCTTTCTTT. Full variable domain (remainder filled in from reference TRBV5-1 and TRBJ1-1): KAGVTQTPRYLIKTRGQQVTLSCSPISGHRSVSWYQQTPGQGLQFLFEYFSETQRNKGNFPGRFSGRQFSNSRSEMNVSTLELGDSALYLCASSGYWGRTEAFFGQGTRLTVV.

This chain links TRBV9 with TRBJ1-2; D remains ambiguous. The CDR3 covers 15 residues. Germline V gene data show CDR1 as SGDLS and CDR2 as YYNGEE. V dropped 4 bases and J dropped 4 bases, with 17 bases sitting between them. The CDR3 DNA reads TGTGCCAGCAGCCGGGAGCTGGACGGTTTCTATGGCTACACCTTC. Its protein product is CASSRELDGFYGYTF.

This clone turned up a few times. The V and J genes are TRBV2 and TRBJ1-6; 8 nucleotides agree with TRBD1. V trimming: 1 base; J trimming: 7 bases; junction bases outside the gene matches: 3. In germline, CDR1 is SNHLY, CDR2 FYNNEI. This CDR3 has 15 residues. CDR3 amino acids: CASSEGTGRNSPLHF. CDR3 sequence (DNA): TGTGCCAGCAGTGAAGGGACAGGGCGGAATTCACCCCTCCACTTT.

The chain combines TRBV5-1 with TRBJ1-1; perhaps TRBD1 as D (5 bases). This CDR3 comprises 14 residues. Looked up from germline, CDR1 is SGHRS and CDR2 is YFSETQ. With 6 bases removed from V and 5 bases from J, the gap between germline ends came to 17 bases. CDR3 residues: CASMTGGGGTEAFF. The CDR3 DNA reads TGCGCCAGCATGACCGGGGGGGGAGGAACTGAAGCTTTCTTT.